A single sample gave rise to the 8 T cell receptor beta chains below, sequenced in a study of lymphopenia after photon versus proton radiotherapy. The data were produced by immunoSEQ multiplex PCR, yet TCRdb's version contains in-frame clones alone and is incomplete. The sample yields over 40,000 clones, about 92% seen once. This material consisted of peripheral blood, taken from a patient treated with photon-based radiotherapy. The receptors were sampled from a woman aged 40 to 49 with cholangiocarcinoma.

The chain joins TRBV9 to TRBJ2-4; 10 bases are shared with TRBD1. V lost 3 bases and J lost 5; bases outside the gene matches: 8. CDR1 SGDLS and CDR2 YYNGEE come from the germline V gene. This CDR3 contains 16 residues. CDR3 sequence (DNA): TGTGCCAGCAGCGCCGGTGAGGGGACAGGGGAAAACATTCAGTACTTC. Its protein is CASSAGEGTGENIQYF.

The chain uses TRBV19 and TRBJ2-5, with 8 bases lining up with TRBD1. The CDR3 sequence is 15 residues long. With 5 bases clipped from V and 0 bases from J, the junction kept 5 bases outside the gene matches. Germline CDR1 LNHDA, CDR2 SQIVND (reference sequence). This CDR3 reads CASSLGQAYQETQYF. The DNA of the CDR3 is TGTGCCAGTAGTCTGGGACAGGCGTACCAAGAGACCCAGTACTTC. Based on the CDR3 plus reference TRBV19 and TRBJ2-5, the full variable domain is DGGITQSPKYLFRKEGQNVTLSCEQNLNHDAMYWYRQDPGQGLRLIYYSQIVNDFQKGDIAEGYSVSREKKESFPLTVTSAQKNPTAFYLCASSLGQAYQETQYFGPGTRLLVL.

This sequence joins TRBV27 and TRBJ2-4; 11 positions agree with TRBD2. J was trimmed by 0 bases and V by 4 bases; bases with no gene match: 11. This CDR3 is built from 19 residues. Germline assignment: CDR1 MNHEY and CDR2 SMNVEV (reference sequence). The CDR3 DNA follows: TGTGCCAGCAGTTCGAGGACTAGCGGGCTAGAGATAGCCAAAAACATTCAGTACTTC. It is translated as CASSSRTSGLEIAKNIQYF.

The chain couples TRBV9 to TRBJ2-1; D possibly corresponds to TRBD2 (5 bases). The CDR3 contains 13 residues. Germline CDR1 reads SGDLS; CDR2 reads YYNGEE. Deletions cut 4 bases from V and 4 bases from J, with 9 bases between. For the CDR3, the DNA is TGTGCCAGCAGCACACGGACTTACAATGAGCAGTTCTTC. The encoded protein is CASSTRTYNEQFF. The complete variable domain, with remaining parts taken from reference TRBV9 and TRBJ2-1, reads DSGVTQTPKHLITATGQRVTLRCSPRSGDLSVYWYQQSLDQGLQFLIQYYNGEERAKGNILERFSAQQFPDLHSELNLSSLELGDSALYFCASSTRTYNEQFFGPGTRLTVL.

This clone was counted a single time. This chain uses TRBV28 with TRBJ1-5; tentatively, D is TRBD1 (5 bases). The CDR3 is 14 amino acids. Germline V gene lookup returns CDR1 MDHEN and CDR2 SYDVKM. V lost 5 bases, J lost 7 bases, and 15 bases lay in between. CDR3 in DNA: TGTGCCAGCAGTCCTGGAGGGGTGAGGCAGCCCCAGCATTTT. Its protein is CASSPGGVRQPQHF. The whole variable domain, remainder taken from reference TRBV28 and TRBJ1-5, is DVKVTQSSRYLVKRTGEKVFLECVQDMDHENMFWYRQDPGLGLRLIYFSYDVKMKEKGDIPEGYSVSREKKERFSLILESASTNQTSMYLCASSPGGVRQPQHFGDGTRLSIL.

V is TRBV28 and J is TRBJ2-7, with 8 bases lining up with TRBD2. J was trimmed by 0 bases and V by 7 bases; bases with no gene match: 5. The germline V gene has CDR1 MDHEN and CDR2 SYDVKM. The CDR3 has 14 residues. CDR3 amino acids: CASIPGGSSYEQYF. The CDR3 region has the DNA TGTGCCAGCATCCCGGGAGGGAGCTCCTACGAGCAGTACTTC. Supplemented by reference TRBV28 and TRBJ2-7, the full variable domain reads DVKVTQSSRYLVKRTGEKVFLECVQDMDHENMFWYRQDPGLGLRLIYFSYDVKMKEKGDIPEGYSVSREKKERFSLILESASTNQTSMYLCASIPGGSSYEQYFGPGTRLTVT.

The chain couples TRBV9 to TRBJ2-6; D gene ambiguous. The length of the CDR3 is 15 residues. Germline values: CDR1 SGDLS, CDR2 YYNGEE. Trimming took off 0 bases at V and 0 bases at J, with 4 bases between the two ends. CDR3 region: CASSVEGSGANVLTF. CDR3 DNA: TGTGCCAGCAGCGTAGAGGGCTCTGGGGCCAACGTCCTGACTTTC.

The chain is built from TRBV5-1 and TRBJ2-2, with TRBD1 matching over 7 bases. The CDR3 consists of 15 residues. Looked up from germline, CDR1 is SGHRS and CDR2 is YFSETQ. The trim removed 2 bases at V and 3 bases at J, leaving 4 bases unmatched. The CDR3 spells CASSFGQVDTGELFF. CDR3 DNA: TGCGCCAGCAGCTTCGGACAGGTTGACACCGGGGAGCTGTTTTTT.